This T cell receptor beta chain originates from a study of T cells after yellow fever vaccination. As to this clonotype: Its antigen is still unknown.

From germline, CDR1 is SGHAT and CDR2 FQNNGV. V lost 7 bases to trimming and J lost 2 bases; unmatched junction nucleotides: 26. This CDR3 comprises 21 residues. Study results and limitations: A limited proportion of clonotypes was detected within both the CD4 and CD8 compartments. Subsequent booster samples again held most clones from primary vaccination (96% CD4, just under 90% CD8).

5'RACE template switching generated TCR cDNA, adding a universal primer site and UMIs. TCRdb itself ran the 5' RACE reads through MiXCR, one entry per CDR3 protein. The sample carries around 600,000 distinct CDR3 sequences, around 12% recorded once. This sequence originates from a man aged 25 to 45 who received the YFV17D yellow fever vaccine. V gene TRBV11-2 combines with J gene TRBJ2-3; 8 nucleotides line up with TRBD2. The source was PBMCs, collected on the day of the yellow fever booster vaccination. CDR3 loop: CASNTAGRAISGTRNTDTQYF. DNA of the CDR3: TGTGCCAGCAATACCGCCGGGAGGGCAATTTCGGGGACTAGGAACACAGATACGCAGTATTTT.